The entry below describes one T cell receptor beta chain. The antigen is unknown. The sample comes from a study of OX40 agonist ivuxolimab in advanced cancers. The wider study: Patients' therapy was ivuxolimab, an antibody that acts as an agonist of OX40 (CD134). General study points: Normalized T-cell clonal expansion was also low in a subset of nonresponders.

Autoimmune disease history or systemic immunosuppression was exclusionary. This CDR3 region has 17 residues. V was trimmed by 6 bases and J by 7 bases, leaving 25 bases between them. Germline V CDR1 and CDR2: KGHSH, LQKENI. Method: immunoSEQ multiplex PCR; TCRdb's copy keeps in-frame clones and lacks some. The data show nearly 35,000 clones, roughly 90% seen once. The chain employs TRBV18 and TRBJ2-1; D might be TRBD1 (6 bases). The sequences come from CD4+ or CD8+ T cells sorted from blood, collected in a trial of the OX40 agonist ivuxolimab. This receptor was identified in an adult with an advanced solid tumor such as melanoma, head and neck, liver or kidney cancer. CDR3 protein: CASSTPRQGTLFNEQFF. The CDR3 DNA reads as TGTGCCAGCTCGACCCCTAGGCAGGGGACATTGTTTAATGAGCAGTTCTTC.